These T cell receptor beta chains were read from a single sample in a study of T cells after yellow fever vaccination. MiXCR, run by TCRdb on the 5' RACE reads, gives a single entry per CDR3 protein. The repertoire holds 100,000 to 150,000 distinct CDR3 sequences, roughly 15% seen once, with roughly 44% in the top ten. The sequenced sample was CD8+ T cells sorted from PBMCs, obtained 5 days after the yellow fever booster vaccination. Receptor source: a man aged 18 to 30 who received the YFV17D yellow fever vaccine. The CDR3 runs from the conserved cysteine through the conserved F or W. D genes are given only for firm matches. For some rows the clone size is stated as once, few or many, or as a class when expanded; others skip it.

v_gene	j_gene	abundance	d_gene	CDR3aa	CDR3nt
TRBV6-2/TRBV6-3	TRBJ2-2	NA	NA	CASSYSTGTGELFF	TGTGCCAGCAGTTACTCGACGGGAACCGGGGAGCTGTTTTTT
TRBV4-1	TRBJ1-6	NA	NA	CASSRGVGRGHSPLHF	TGCGCCAGCAGCCGGGGGGTAGGGCGGGGGCATTCACCCCTCCACTTT
TRBV6-2/TRBV6-3	TRBJ1-5	few	NA	CASSYPQGGNQPQHF	TGTGCCAGCAGTTACCCCCAAGGGGGCAATCAGCCCCAGCATTTT
TRBV5-1	TRBJ2-7	NA	NA	CASSLTRNYEQYF	TGCGCCAGCAGCTTGACCAGGAACTACGAGCAGTACTTC
TRBV6-2/TRBV6-3	TRBJ2-3	NA	NA	CASSYSANTQYF	TGTGCCAGCAGTTACTCGGCGAATACGCAGTATTTT
TRBV4-1	TRBJ2-7	NA	NA	CASSQEHRSSYEQYF	TGCGCCAGCAGCCAAGAGCACAGATCCTCCTACGAGCAGTACTTC
TRBV29-1	TRBJ2-3	NA	NA	CSVDLGADTQYF	TGCAGCGTTGATTTGGGGGCCGATACGCAGTATTTT
TRBV6-5	TRBJ1-1	few	TRBD1	CASRIGQGRTEAFF	TGTGCCAGCAGGATAGGACAGGGGAGAACTGAAGCTTTCTTT
TRBV4-1	TRBJ1-2	NA	NA	CASSQLREGYGYTF	TGCGCCAGCAGCCAGCTCAGGGAAGGGTATGGCTACACCTTC
TRBV7-2	TRBJ2-1	few	TRBD1	CASSFGTGFNEQFF	TGTGCCAGCAGCTTTGGGACAGGGTTCAATGAGCAGTTCTTC
TRBV9	TRBJ2-2	NA	NA	CASSPTRGGELFF	TGTGCCAGCAGCCCGACGCGCGGCGGGGAGCTGTTTTTT
TRBV2	TRBJ2-1	NA	NA	CASSERWISYNEQFF	TGTGCCAGCAGTGAGAGGTGGATCTCCTACAATGAGCAGTTCTTC
TRBV4-1	TRBJ1-5	few	NA	CASSQDLSNQPQHF	TGCGCCAGCAGCCAAGATCTCAGCAATCAGCCCCAGCATTTT